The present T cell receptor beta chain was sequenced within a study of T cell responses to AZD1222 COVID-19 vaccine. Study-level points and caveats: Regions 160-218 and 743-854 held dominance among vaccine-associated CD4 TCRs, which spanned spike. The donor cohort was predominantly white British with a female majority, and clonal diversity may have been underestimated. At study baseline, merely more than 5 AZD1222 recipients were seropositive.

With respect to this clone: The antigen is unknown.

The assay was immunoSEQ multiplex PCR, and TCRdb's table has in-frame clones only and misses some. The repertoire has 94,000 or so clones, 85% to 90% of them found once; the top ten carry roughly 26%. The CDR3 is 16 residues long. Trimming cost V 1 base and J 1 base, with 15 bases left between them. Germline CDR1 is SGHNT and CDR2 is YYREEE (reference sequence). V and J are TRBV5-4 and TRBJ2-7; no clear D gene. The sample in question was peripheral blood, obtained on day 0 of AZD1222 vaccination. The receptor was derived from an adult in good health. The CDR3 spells CASSLSLPTQSYEQYF. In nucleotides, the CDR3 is TGTGCCAGCAGCTTGTCACTCCCGACTCAATCCTACGAGCAGTACTTC. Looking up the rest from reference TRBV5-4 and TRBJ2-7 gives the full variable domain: ETGVTQSPTHLIKTRGQQVTLRCSSQSGHNTVSWYQQALGQGPQFIFQYYREEENGRGNFPPRFSGLQFPNYSSELNVNALELDDSALYLCASSLSLPTQSYEQYFGPGTRLTVT.